These T cell receptor beta chains were read from a single sample in a study of T cell changes during pregnancy in multiple sclerosis. Some clones are missing from TCRdb's copy, which holds only in-frame ones; the method was immunoSEQ multiplex PCR. The table shows almost 40,000 clones, with around nine tenths occurring only once. The starting material was CD4+ T cells from peripheral blood mononuclear cells, obtained in the second trimester of pregnancy. These receptor sequences come from a female donor in good health, enrolled as a control in a pregnancy study. CDR3s include the opening cysteine and the closing phenylalanine or tryptophan.

v_call	j_call	cdr3_aa
TRBV4-3	TRBJ2-1	CASSQGRNNEQFF
TRBV5-4	TRBJ2-3	CASSPAGRATDTQYF
TRBV21-1	TRBJ1-6	CARRLGRPGSPLHF
TRBV6-1	TRBJ1-2	CASSQGRGYTF
TRBV11-1	TRBJ1-1	CASSFRQGGTEAFF
TRBV6-5	TRBJ1-2	CASSYSTEADGYTF
TRBV7-3	TRBJ1-1	CASSLSGGGLLEAFF
TRBV4-2	TRBJ1-5	CASSQENRGNQPQHF
TRBV30	TRBJ2-2	CAYTGYRTGELFF
TRBV5-6	TRBJ2-3	CASSFATGGMIRTDTQYF
TRBV5-1	TRBJ2-7	CASSLVGDAGEQYF
TRBV5-1	TRBJ1-2	CASSLGLGFKHYGYTF
TRBV29-1	TRBJ1-4	CSVSGTGRYEKLFF
TRBV4-1	TRBJ2-6	CASSQVGGSGANVLTF
TRBV5-4	TRBJ1-2	CASSRNRVAYGYTF
TRBV5-6	TRBJ1-4	CASSSGTGYNEKLFF
TRBV7-2	TRBJ2-4	CASTLAGGPGIQYF
TRBV30	TRBJ1-5	CAWSVHTNNQPQHF
TRBV19	TRBJ1-5	CASSMGQGPQHF
TRBV6-6	TRBJ2-7	CASRTDRERPYEQYF